The rows below give T cell receptor beta chains drawn from one sample of a study of blood T cell repertoires in COVID-19. Some clones are missing from TCRdb's copy, which holds only in-frame ones; the method was immunoSEQ multiplex PCR. The table shows about 81,000 clones, with around 80% occurring only once. Sequencing input: peripheral blood. These receptors all stem from a human donor in a cohort sampled during active COVID-19. Each CDR3 is given with its conserved first and last residue. Each record gives: J gene, V gene, CDR3 length, clone size, D gene, CDR3 protein, CDR3 DNA. The D gene is left open where the match is weak. Clone size, where shown, is once, few, many, or a class for clones that have expanded.

j_call: TRBJ2-7
v_call: TRBV20-1
cdr3_length: 14
clone_size: once
d_call: NA
cdr3_aa: CSASEGGSGNEQYF
cdr3_nt: TGCAGTGCTAGTGAGGGGGGGTCGGGTAACGAGCAGTACTTC

j_call: TRBJ1-5
v_call: TRBV19
cdr3_length: 19
clone_size: NA
d_call: TRBD1
cdr3_aa: CASLTGTVFLVGSNQPQHF
cdr3_nt: TGTGCCAGTCTAACCGGGACAGTTTTTTTGGTTGGTAGCAATCAGCCCCAGCATTTT

j_call: TRBJ2-7
v_call: TRBV2
cdr3_length: 14
clone_size: NA
d_call: NA
cdr3_aa: CASSEDLLAYEQYF
cdr3_nt: TGTGCCAGCAGTGAAGATCTACTCGCCTACGAGCAGTACTTC

j_call: TRBJ1-3
v_call: TRBV9
cdr3_length: 15
clone_size: NA
d_call: NA
cdr3_aa: CASSPVPGTGNTIYF
cdr3_nt: TGTGCCAGCAGCCCCGTCCCGGGTACCGGAAACACCATATATTTT

j_call: TRBJ2-1
v_call: TRBV6-5
cdr3_length: 12
clone_size: once
d_call: NA
cdr3_aa: CASTLGYNEQFF
cdr3_nt: TGTGCCAGCACACTAGGGTACAATGAGCAGTTCTTC

j_call: TRBJ2-1
v_call: TRBV7-9
cdr3_length: 15
clone_size: NA
d_call: NA
cdr3_aa: CASSLGSHAYNEQFF
cdr3_nt: TGTGCCAGCAGCTTAGGGTCACACGCCTACAATGAGCAGTTCTTC

j_call: TRBJ1-1
v_call: TRBV2
cdr3_length: 12
clone_size: NA
d_call: NA
cdr3_aa: CASTQGWTEAFF
cdr3_nt: TGTGCCAGCACTCAGGGGTGGACTGAAGCTTTCTTT

j_call: TRBJ1-1
v_call: TRBV14
cdr3_length: 14
clone_size: NA
d_call: TRBD1
cdr3_aa: CASSQLRGQGQAFF
cdr3_nt: TGTGCCAGCAGCCAGCTGAGGGGACAGGGCCAAGCTTTCTTT

j_call: TRBJ1-1
v_call: TRBV7-7
cdr3_length: 13
clone_size: NA
d_call: NA
cdr3_aa: CASSSDTYTEAFF
cdr3_nt: TGTGCTAGCAGTTCCGACACCTACACTGAAGCTTTCTTT

j_call: TRBJ2-4
v_call: TRBV2
cdr3_length: 16
clone_size: NA
d_call: NA
cdr3_aa: CASREQPGLAFNIQYF
cdr3_nt: TGTGCCAGCAGGGAACAACCGGGACTGGCCTTTAACATTCAGTACTTC

j_call: TRBJ1-5
v_call: TRBV5-6
cdr3_length: 14
clone_size: NA
d_call: NA
cdr3_aa: CASSLAWGDQPQHF
cdr3_nt: TGTGCCAGCAGCTTGGCTTGGGGGGACCAGCCCCAGCATTTT

j_call: TRBJ1-2
v_call: TRBV6-1
cdr3_length: 12
clone_size: NA
d_call: NA
cdr3_aa: CASSEAQNRAIF
cdr3_nt: TGTGCCAGCAGTGAAGCGCAAAACAGGGCTATCTTC

j_call: TRBJ1-2
v_call: TRBV12-3/TRBV12-4
cdr3_length: 13
clone_size: NA
d_call: TRBD1
cdr3_aa: CASSPGGVNGYTF
cdr3_nt: TGTGCCAGCAGCCCAGGGGGCGTAAATGGCTACACCTTC

j_call: TRBJ2-7
v_call: TRBV24-1
cdr3_length: 13
clone_size: NA
d_call: TRBD1
cdr3_aa: CAARDRAVYEQYF
cdr3_nt: TGTGCCGCCCGGGACAGGGCCGTCTACGAGCAGTACTTC

j_call: TRBJ2-7
v_call: TRBV6-5
cdr3_length: 14
clone_size: few
d_call: NA
cdr3_aa: CASSYKSPPPEQYF
cdr3_nt: TGTGCCAGCAGTTACAAGAGTCCCCCTCCCGAGCAGTACTTC

j_call: TRBJ1-4
v_call: TRBV2
cdr3_length: 15
clone_size: NA
d_call: NA
cdr3_aa: CASSGPGQRNEKLFF
cdr3_nt: TGTGCCAGCAGTGGCCCCGGACAGCGCAATGAAAAACTGTTTTTT

j_call: TRBJ1-1
v_call: TRBV2
cdr3_length: 13
clone_size: few
d_call: NA
cdr3_aa: CASSSDRNTEAFF
cdr3_nt: TGTGCCAGCAGCTCGGACAGGAACACTGAAGCTTTCTTT

j_call: TRBJ2-7
v_call: TRBV11-2
cdr3_length: 13
clone_size: NA
d_call: NA
cdr3_aa: CASSLASSYEQYF
cdr3_nt: TGTGCCAGCAGCTTAGCTAGCTCCTACGAGCAGTACTTC

j_call: TRBJ1-1
v_call: TRBV5-1
cdr3_length: 17
clone_size: NA
d_call: TRBD1
cdr3_aa: CASSLLGQGASFTEAFF
cdr3_nt: TGCGCCAGCAGCTTATTGGGGCAGGGGGCTTCTTTCACTGAAGCTTTCTTT

j_call: TRBJ2-5
v_call: TRBV6-5
cdr3_length: 15
clone_size: NA
d_call: NA
cdr3_aa: CASQARGAPQETQYF
cdr3_nt: TGTGCCAGCCAAGCCCGGGGGGCGCCCCAGGAGACCCAGTACTTC

j_call: TRBJ1-1
v_call: TRBV3-1/TRBV3-2
cdr3_length: 13
clone_size: NA
d_call: NA
cdr3_aa: CASSPRGNTEAFF
cdr3_nt: TGTGCCAGCAGTCCCAGGGGGAACACTGAAGCTTTCTTT

j_call: TRBJ2-7
v_call: TRBV3-1/TRBV3-2
cdr3_length: 12
clone_size: NA
d_call: NA
cdr3_aa: CASSQERYEQYF
cdr3_nt: TGTGCCAGCAGCCAAGAGCGCTACGAGCAGTACTTC

j_call: TRBJ2-5
v_call: TRBV15
cdr3_length: 14
clone_size: NA
d_call: NA
cdr3_aa: CATSRWGGQETQYF
cdr3_nt: TGTGCCACCAGCAGGTGGGGAGGCCAAGAGACCCAGTACTTC

j_call: TRBJ2-7
v_call: TRBV7-8
cdr3_length: 12
clone_size: NA
d_call: TRBD2
cdr3_aa: CATGTIFHEQYF
cdr3_nt: TGTGCCACCGGGACTATCTTTCACGAGCAGTACTTC

j_call: TRBJ2-7
v_call: TRBV6-1
cdr3_length: 14
clone_size: NA
d_call: NA
cdr3_aa: CASSEAGRAGEQYF
cdr3_nt: TGTGCCAGCAGTGAAGCGGGTAGGGCGGGTGAGCAGTACTTC

j_call: TRBJ1-3
v_call: TRBV19
cdr3_length: 15
clone_size: NA
d_call: NA
cdr3_aa: CASSIHGQKPDTIYF
cdr3_nt: TGTGCCAGTAGTATCCACGGACAGAAACCGGACACCATATATTTT

j_call: TRBJ1-1
v_call: TRBV10-3
cdr3_length: 16
clone_size: NA
d_call: TRBD1
cdr3_aa: CAISESGTGYVAEAFF
cdr3_nt: TGTGCCATCAGTGAGTCCGGGACAGGGTATGTGGCTGAAGCTTTCTTT

j_call: TRBJ2-7
v_call: TRBV27
cdr3_length: 15
clone_size: NA
d_call: TRBD1
cdr3_aa: CASSPGTGTSYEQYF
cdr3_nt: TGTGCCAGCAGTCCGGGGACAGGGACATCCTACGAGCAGTACTTC

j_call: TRBJ1-1
v_call: TRBV7-2
cdr3_length: 17
clone_size: NA
d_call: NA
cdr3_aa: CASSLSPYRARNTEAFF
cdr3_nt: TGTGCCAGCAGCTTATCCCCCTACAGGGCTCGGAACACTGAAGCTTTCTTT

j_call: TRBJ1-2
v_call: TRBV19
cdr3_length: 14
clone_size: NA
d_call: TRBD1
cdr3_aa: CASSTGQGSYGYTF
cdr3_nt: TGTGCCAGTAGTACGGGACAGGGTAGCTATGGCTACACCTTC

j_call: TRBJ2-5
v_call: TRBV2
cdr3_length: 15
clone_size: NA
d_call: NA
cdr3_aa: CASSEAQGSGETQYF
cdr3_nt: TGTGCCAGCAGTGAAGCGCAGGGCAGTGGCGAGACCCAGTACTTC

j_call: TRBJ2-5
v_call: TRBV4-2
cdr3_length: 18
clone_size: NA
d_call: TRBD2
cdr3_aa: CASSQVDLRGGRLETQYF
cdr3_nt: TGTGCCAGCAGCCAAGTTGATCTGCGGGGGGGCCGGTTAGAGACCCAGTACTTC

j_call: TRBJ2-7
v_call: TRBV10-2
cdr3_length: 15
clone_size: once
d_call: TRBD2
cdr3_aa: CASSGTSGVSYEQYF
cdr3_nt: TGCGCCAGCAGTGGGACTAGCGGCGTCTCCTACGAGCAGTACTTC

j_call: TRBJ2-6
v_call: TRBV18
cdr3_length: 17
clone_size: NA
d_call: TRBD1
cdr3_aa: CASSQGQGSSGANVLTF
cdr3_nt: TGTGCCAGCTCACAAGGACAGGGGAGCTCTGGGGCCAACGTCCTGACTTTC

j_call: TRBJ2-1
v_call: TRBV15
cdr3_length: 14
clone_size: NA
d_call: TRBD1
cdr3_aa: CATSSAGTVNEQFF
cdr3_nt: TGTGCCACCAGCAGTGCCGGGACAGTAAATGAGCAGTTCTTC

j_call: TRBJ2-7
v_call: TRBV5-8
cdr3_length: 14
clone_size: NA
d_call: TRBD1
cdr3_aa: CASIRQGASGEQYF
cdr3_nt: TGTGCCAGCATTCGACAGGGGGCATCGGGGGAGCAGTACTTC

j_call: TRBJ2-7
v_call: TRBV9
cdr3_length: 16
clone_size: NA
d_call: TRBD2
cdr3_aa: CASSVGTSGVLNEQYF
cdr3_nt: TGTGCCAGCAGCGTAGGGACTAGCGGGGTTCTTAACGAGCAGTACTTC

j_call: TRBJ1-1
v_call: TRBV6-5
cdr3_length: 13
clone_size: NA
d_call: NA
cdr3_aa: CASSATVNTEAFF
cdr3_nt: TGTGCCAGCAGCGCTACAGTGAACACTGAAGCTTTCTTT

j_call: TRBJ1-2
v_call: TRBV30
cdr3_length: 13
clone_size: once
d_call: TRBD1
cdr3_aa: CAGGGTALYGYTF
cdr3_nt: TGTGCCGGAGGGGGGACAGCGCTCTATGGCTACACCTTC

j_call: TRBJ2-5
v_call: TRBV14
cdr3_length: 14
clone_size: once
d_call: NA
cdr3_aa: CASSPELVSGTQYF
cdr3_nt: TGTGCCAGCAGCCCCGAACTAGTTTCGGGGACCCAGTACTTC

j_call: TRBJ1-1
v_call: TRBV5-4
cdr3_length: 14
clone_size: NA
d_call: TRBD1
cdr3_aa: CASSLRTGGHEAFF
cdr3_nt: TGTGCCAGCAGCTTGCGCACAGGGGGGCATGAAGCTTTCTTT